Listed below are T cell receptor beta chains from one sample, sequenced in a study of blood T cell repertoires in COVID-19. The table came from immunoSEQ multiplex PCR; TCRdb's copy has only in-frame clones and leaves some out. Of some 120,000 clones in the sample, over 80% were seen once. Specimen: peripheral blood. The receptors were gathered from a man aged 25-45 years with acute or convalescent COVID-19. Both conserved end residues are part of each CDR3. Fields, in order: clone size, D gene, J gene, V gene, CDR3 DNA, CDR3 protein. The D gene is left open where the match is weak. Not every row has a clone size; where given, it reads once, few, many or a size class.

size: .; D: .; J: TRBJ1-1; V: TRBV19; DNA: TGTACCAGTAGTATAGCCCACAGCATGAACACTGAAGCTTTCTTT; CDR3: CTSSIAHSMNTEAFF
size: .; D: TRBD1; J: TRBJ2-1; V: TRBV6-5; DNA: TGTGCCAGCACCCAATGGGGGACAGGGGACAATGAGCAGTTCTTC; CDR3: CASTQWGTGDNEQFF
size: once; D: .; J: TRBJ2-7; V: TRBV6-5; DNA: TGTGCCAGCAGTTACTCGACAGGTCCCTACGAGCAGTACTTC; CDR3: CASSYSTGPYEQYF
size: .; D: .; J: TRBJ2-7; V: TRBV7-2; DNA: TGTGCCAGCAGCGTGGGGGCGGAGCCCTACGAGCAGTACTTC; CDR3: CASSVGAEPYEQYF
size: .; D: TRBD1; J: TRBJ2-3; V: TRBV7-3; DNA: TGTGCCAGCAGCTTACAGGGGGCAGATACGCAGTATTTT; CDR3: CASSLQGADTQYF
size: few; D: TRBD1; J: TRBJ1-5; V: TRBV30; DNA: TGTGCCTGGAGTGTTGGACAGGGGGCTCAACAGCCCCAGCATTTT; CDR3: CAWSVGQGAQQPQHF
size: once; D: .; J: TRBJ2-5; V: TRBV9; DNA: TGTGCCAGCAGCCCACTTGAGACTAGGGGAGAGACCCAGTACTTC; CDR3: CASSPLETRGETQYF
size: .; D: .; J: TRBJ1-6; V: TRBV7-2; DNA: TGTGCCAGCAGCCCCCTCAGGGGTTCCTATAATTCACCCCTCCACTTT; CDR3: CASSPLRGSYNSPLHF
size: .; D: .; J: TRBJ2-1; V: TRBV11-1; DNA: TGTGCCAGCAGCTATGGGAGGGGGGTTTCTAACAATGAGCAGTTCTTC; CDR3: CASSYGRGVSNNEQFF
size: .; D: TRBD1; J: TRBJ1-2; V: TRBV29-1; DNA: TGCAGCGTTGGACAGGGAGCCGACTATGGCTACACCTTC; CDR3: CSVGQGADYGYTF
size: .; D: TRBD1; J: TRBJ1-2; V: TRBV6-6; DNA: TGTGCCAGCAGTATAGGGACAGGGGTTGGCTACACCTTC; CDR3: CASSIGTGVGYTF
size: few; D: .; J: TRBJ2-1; V: TRBV27; DNA: TGTGCCAGCAGTTTAGGCCATGAGCAGTTCTTC; CDR3: CASSLGHEQFF
size: .; D: TRBD2; J: TRBJ2-4; V: TRBV2; DNA: TGTGCCACCCTTCGGGGGGGGGATGGAAAAAACATTCAGTACTTC; CDR3: CATLRGGDGKNIQYF
size: few; D: TRBD2; J: TRBJ2-3; V: TRBV7-9; DNA: TGTGCCAGCAGCTTACACGCTAGCGGGAGTGCAGATACGCAGTATTTT; CDR3: CASSLHASGSADTQYF
size: .; D: TRBD1; J: TRBJ1-6; V: TRBV30; DNA: TGTGCCTGGAGGGTCCCGGACAGGGTGAGGGACACACCCCTCCACTTT; CDR3: CAWRVPDRVRDTPLHF
size: .; D: TRBD1; J: TRBJ2-3; V: TRBV6-2/TRBV6-3; DNA: TGTGCCAGCAGTTACGACAGGGGGACAGATACGCAGTATTTT; CDR3: CASSYDRGTDTQYF
size: .; D: TRBD1; J: TRBJ2-3; V: TRBV4-1; DNA: TGCGCCAGCAGCCTCACACCGGGACAGGGGGCTGGCACAGATACGCAGTATTTT; CDR3: CASSLTPGQGAGTDTQYF
size: .; D: TRBD1; J: TRBJ1-6; V: TRBV28; DNA: TGTGCCAGCAGTTTCAGGGACAGGGGGCAGGCCCTCCACTTT; CDR3: CASSFRDRGQALHF
size: .; D: TRBD1; J: TRBJ1-2; V: TRBV6-2/TRBV6-3; DNA: TGTGCCAGCAGCGGACAGGGCTATGGCTACACCTTC; CDR3: CASSGQGYGYTF
size: .; D: .; J: TRBJ2-3; V: TRBV9; DNA: TGTGCCAGCAGCGTCTCCGGAGTCACAGATACGCAGTATTTT; CDR3: CASSVSGVTDTQYF
size: .; D: .; J: TRBJ2-1; V: TRBV10-1; DNA: TGCGCCAGCTGTGCCCAGTGGGGGGTTGTTGAGCAGTTCTTC; CDR3: CASCAQWGVVEQFF
size: .; D: .; J: TRBJ2-3; V: TRBV12-5; DNA: TGTGCTAGTGGTTTGCTAGCGACTAGCACAGATACGCAGTATTTT; CDR3: CASGLLATSTDTQYF
size: .; D: .; J: TRBJ2-6; V: TRBV7-9; DNA: TGTGCCACCACGAGGGGGTCTGGGGCCAACGTCCTGACTTTC; CDR3: CATTRGSGANVLTF
size: .; D: .; J: TRBJ2-7; V: TRBV11-2; DNA: TGTGCCAGCAGCGAATACACCGAGCAGTACTTC; CDR3: CASSEYTEQYF
size: .; D: .; J: TRBJ2-7; V: TRBV30; DNA: TGTGCCTGGAGTGCCAGGCAGAACAAACTCTACGAGCAGTACTTC; CDR3: CAWSARQNKLYEQYF
size: .; D: .; J: TRBJ1-1; V: TRBV11-1; DNA: TGTGCCAGCAGCTTACCGGCAGGTGGAAGGACTGAAGCTTTCTTT; CDR3: CASSLPAGGRTEAFF
size: .; D: TRBD2; J: TRBJ2-1; V: TRBV5-1; DNA: TGCGCCAGCAGGCCGGCGGGAGGGGACTACAATGAGCAGTTCTTC; CDR3: CASRPAGGDYNEQFF
size: .; D: TRBD1; J: TRBJ1-5; V: TRBV6-2/TRBV6-3; DNA: TGTGCCAGCAGTTACGGGACAGGGGGCAATCAGCCCCAGCATTTT; CDR3: CASSYGTGGNQPQHF
size: .; D: TRBD2; J: TRBJ2-7; V: TRBV9; DNA: TGTGCCAGCAGCGCAGATGGGGGACTAGCGGGGTCCTACGAGCAGTACTTC; CDR3: CASSADGGLAGSYEQYF
size: .; D: .; J: TRBJ1-2; V: TRBV5-1; DNA: TGCGCCAGCAGCTTGGGGCGGGCAGGGGCAGGAGGCTACACCTTC; CDR3: CASSLGRAGAGGYTF